This T cell receptor (beta chain) was sequenced during a study of PD-L1 blockade in urothelial cancer. Study-wide background: Specimens of blood held a median count of roughly 130,000 T cells.

Clones were read by immunoSEQ multiplex PCR, and TCRdb kept only the in-frame ones, dropping some. Here the sample spans fewer than 50,000 clones, 75% to 85% being singletons. The V gene end was trimmed by 4 bases and the J gene end by 2 bases; junction bases not matched to a gene: 10. Germline V lookup: CDR1 LNHDA, CDR2 SQIVND (reference sequence). The CDR3 runs to 17 residues. Specified time point: pretreatment peripheral blood. The sequenced sample was PBMCs, obtained around atezolizumab (anti-PD-L1) treatment. This chain links TRBV19 with TRBJ1-5; 8 bases are shared with TRBD1. This sequence originates from a man between 65 and 80 years old with urothelial cancer. CDR3 protein: CASSKTTTDRGNQPQHF. The CDR3 DNA follows: TGTGCCAGTAGTAAAACAACCACGGACAGGGGCAATCAGCCCCAGCATTTT.